The rows below give T cell receptor beta chains drawn from one sample of a study of cytomegalovirus exposure and HLA in healthy donors. Repertoires were generated with immunoSEQ multiplex PCR, while TCRdb's copy carries only in-frame clones and drops some. The table lists around 150,000 clones, 60% to 80% of them singletons, with roughly 0.99% in the top ten. Sequencing was carried out using PBMCs. Receptor source: a male donor in good health and CMV-seronegative. Each CDR3 is given with its conserved first and last residue. D genes are given only for firm matches. The listing skips clone size in some rows; elsewhere it reads once, few, many or a size class.

>TRBV30|TRBD1|17|TRBJ2-7|.
TGTGCCTGGAGTGTACCCCCCGGACAGGGGAGTCCCTGCGAGCAGTACTTC
CAWSVPPGQGSPCEQYF
>TRBV13|TRBD1|17|TRBJ1-1|.
TGTGCCAGCAGCTTCGACAGGGTGGGGGGATCGGGGACTGAAGCTTTCTTT
CASSFDRVGGSGTEAFF
>TRBV4-3|.|13|TRBJ1-1|.
TGCGCCAGCAGCCAAGAGAGTGGGGGGGTAGCTTTCTTT
CASSQESGGVAFF
>TRBV5-6|.|16|TRBJ1-4|.
TGTGCCAGCAGCTTGGTGGTGACGGGGACTAATGAAAAACTGTTTTTT
CASSLVVTGTNEKLFF
>TRBV13|TRBD1|18|TRBJ2-2|.
TGTGCCAGCAGCTTAGCACGGGGGACAGGGGAGAACACCGGGGAGCTGTTTTTT
CASSLARGTGENTGELFF
>TRBV5-8|TRBD1|15|TRBJ2-7|.
TGTGCCAGCAGCCTAGGGGACAGGAGCTCCTACGAGCAGTACTTC
CASSLGDRSSYEQYF
>TRBV27|TRBD2|16|TRBJ2-3|once
TGTGCCAGCAGTTTATCGGCTAGCGGGGGTGGGGTGACGCAGTATTTT
CASSLSASGGGVTQYF
>TRBV5-6|.|14|TRBJ1-1|.
TGTGCCAGCAGCTTGGCCCCTACCGGCACTGAAGCTTTCTTT
CASSLAPTGTEAFF
>TRBV5-1|TRBD1|16|TRBJ2-2|.
TGCGCCAGCAGCACCGGGACAGCCTTTAACACCGGGGAGCTGTTTTTT
CASSTGTAFNTGELFF
>TRBV5-4|TRBD1|14|TRBJ2-7|once
TGTGCCAGCAGCTTGGTCCGGGACAGCTACGAGCAGTACTTC
CASSLVRDSYEQYF
>TRBV2|.|12|TRBJ1-2|.
TGTGCCATTGAGGCGGCGTACTATGGCTACACCTTC
CAIEAAYYGYTF
>TRBV4-2|.|17|TRBJ1-1|.
TGTGCCAGCAGCCAAACGGAGGCGGTGGTAAAGGACACTGAAGCTTTCTTT
CASSQTEAVVKDTEAFF
>TRBV11-3|TRBD1|14|TRBJ1-2|.
TGTGCCAGCAGCTTGTCAGGGACAGTGGATGGCTACACCTTC
CASSLSGTVDGYTF
>TRBV6-1|TRBD1|14|TRBJ2-5|.
TGTGCCAGCAGTGGTACTAGGACAGGAGAGACCCAGTACTTC
CASSGTRTGETQYF
>TRBV10-2|TRBD2|18|TRBJ2-2|.
TGCGCCAGCAGTGAGGGACTAGCGGGGGGGCCCATCACCGGGGAGCTGTTTTTT
CASSEGLAGGPITGELFF
>TRBV5-8|TRBD2|15|TRBJ2-1|.
TGTGCCAGCAGCTTTGCGGGGGGCCAAAACAATGAGCAGTTCTTC
CASSFAGGQNNEQFF
>TRBV4-1|.|14|TRBJ2-4|few
TGCGCCAGCAGCCAAGAAGGCAGGGGGGTCATTCAGTACTTC
CASSQEGRGVIQYF
>TRBV10-3|TRBD1|14|TRBJ2-7|.
TGTGCCATCAGAGTGGGACAGAATAACTACGAGCAGTACTTC
CAIRVGQNNYEQYF
>TRBV27|.|13|TRBJ2-7|.
TGTGCCAGCAGTTCCGCTAACTCCTACGAGCAGTACTTC
CASSSANSYEQYF
>TRBV7-9|TRBD2|15|TRBJ2-1|.
TGTGCCAGCAGCTTAGAGGCGGGGGGCGCCGCGGAGCAGTTCTTC
CASSLEAGGAAEQFF
>TRBV9|TRBD2|14|TRBJ2-3|.
TGTGCCAGCAGCGTAGGACTAGCCCCAGATACGCAGTATTTT
CASSVGLAPDTQYF
>TRBV7-9|TRBD2|17|TRBJ2-3|once
TGTGCCAGCAGCCGGACTAGCGGGGGGGTGAGAACAGATACGCAGTATTTT
CASSRTSGGVRTDTQYF
>TRBV4-1|TRBD1|15|TRBJ1-5|.
TGCGCCAGCAGCCAATTCGGGACAGGGGATCAGCCCCAGCATTTT
CASSQFGTGDQPQHF
>TRBV9|TRBD1|16|TRBJ1-2|once
TGTGCCAGCAGCGTAACCGTGGGGGGACAGGGAGGTGGCTACACCTTC
CASSVTVGGQGGGYTF
>TRBV6-4|TRBD1|15|TRBJ2-7|.
TGTGCCAGCAGCCCCGAGGCAGGGGGCTCCTACGAGCAGTACTTC
CASSPEAGGSYEQYF
>TRBV5-1|TRBD2|15|TRBJ2-3|.
TGCGCCAGCAGCTCCGGACTAGCGGGGTCAGATACGCAGTATTTT
CASSSGLAGSDTQYF
>TRBV10-3|.|13|TRBJ1-6|.
TGTGCCGCCCGGGAAGGGAATAATTCACCCCTCCACTTT
CAAREGNNSPLHF
>TRBV7-2|TRBD1|14|TRBJ1-2|.
TGTGCCAGCAGCTACAGGACAGGGGACTATGGCTACACCTTC
CASSYRTGDYGYTF
>TRBV5-4|.|13|TRBJ2-1|.
TGTGCCAGCAGCTCGGACACCTACAATGAGCAGTTCTTC
CASSSDTYNEQFF
>TRBV7-9|.|14|TRBJ1-1|.
TGTGCCAGCAGCTTAAAAGGCGGGAACACTGAAGCTTTCTTT
CASSLKGGNTEAFF
>TRBV5-6|.|14|TRBJ1-6|.
TGTGCCAGCAGCTTTAGCAATGGGAATTCACCCCTCCACTTT
CASSFSNGNSPLHF
>TRBV5-1|.|15|TRBJ1-2|.
TGCGCCAGCAGCTTACTCTTTGGGGCTACCCATGGCTACACCTTC
CASSLLFGATHGYTF
>TRBV7-9|.|14|TRBJ1-1|.
TGTGCCAGCAGCCACGGAGGGTTGAGCACTGAAGCTTTCTTT
CASSHGGLSTEAFF
>TRBV5-6|TRBD1|15|TRBJ2-2|.
TGTGCCAGCAGCTTTGACAGGGCGAACACCGGGGAGCTGTTTTTT
CASSFDRANTGELFF
>TRBV14|TRBD1|17|TRBJ1-3|.
TGTGCCAGCAGCCAACCCGGACAGGCCTGGACTGGAAACACCATATATTTT
CASSQPGQAWTGNTIYF
>TRBV4-3|TRBD2|16|TRBJ2-3|.
TGCGCCAGCAGCCGAGAGACTAGCGGGGGGGCAGATACGCAGTATTTT
CASSRETSGGADTQYF
>TRBV19|.|15|TRBJ2-6|.
TGTGCCAGTAGTACGACAGGCTCTGGGGCCAACGTCCTGACTTTC
CASSTTGSGANVLTF
>TRBV27|.|14|TRBJ1-5|.
TGTGCCACCTCCCCGTGGGGGCCGGCTCAGCCCCAGCATTTT
CATSPWGPAQPQHF
>TRBV13|.|17|TRBJ2-1|once
TGTGCCAGCAGCTCACCTCCTGACTCCCACTCCTACAATGAGCAGTTCTTC
CASSSPPDSHSYNEQFF
>TRBV4-1|.|13|TRBJ1-2|once
TGCGCCAGCAGCCAACCCACGGGGAATGGCTACACCTTC
CASSQPTGNGYTF
>TRBV28|.|11|TRBJ2-5|.
TGTGCCAGCAGCCTGAGGGAGACCCAGTACTTC
CASSLRETQYF
>TRBV30|TRBD1|16|TRBJ1-4|.
TGTGCCTGGAGTGTAGGAAGAACAGGGGGAAATGAAAAACTGTTTTTT
CAWSVGRTGGNEKLFF
>TRBV4-3|TRBD1|15|TRBJ1-2|.
TGCGCCAGCAGCCAAGGGGACAGGGCTGGCTATGGCTACACCTTC
CASSQGDRAGYGYTF
>TRBV7-9|TRBD1|16|TRBJ2-3|.
TGTGCCAGCAGCTCACAGGGGTCCTACGGGGCAGATACGCAGTATTTT
CASSSQGSYGADTQYF
>TRBV7-8|TRBD1|17|TRBJ2-7|once
TGTGCCAGCAGCTCAAAGAGGACAGGGAGGACCTCCTACGAGCAGTACTTC
CASSSKRTGRTSYEQYF
>TRBV29-1|TRBD1|15|TRBJ1-2|once
TGCAGCGTCCTCGGGACAGGGGATGAGGGCTATGGCTACACCTTC
CSVLGTGDEGYGYTF
>TRBV10-3|TRBD1|13|TRBJ1-5|few
TGTGCCATCAGTGCGGGACAGGCCCAGCCCCAGCATTTT
CAISAGQAQPQHF
>TRBV29-1|.|12|TRBJ2-1|.
TGCAGCGCCGCGATCCACGGTAATGAGCAGTTCTTC
CSAAIHGNEQFF
>TRBV2|TRBD2|15|TRBJ2-2|.
TGTGCCAGCAGGGAGCGGGGGGTGAACACCGGGGAGCTGTTTTTT
CASRERGVNTGELFF
>TRBV25-1|TRBD1|17|TRBJ2-2|.
TGTGCCAGCAGTGAATCCCCGGGACAGGCGAACACCGGGGAGCTGTTTTTT
CASSESPGQANTGELFF
>TRBV7-2|TRBD2|14|TRBJ2-5|.
TGTGCCAGCAGCTCTGGACTAGCTCGGGAGACCCAGTACTTC
CASSSGLARETQYF
>TRBV9|.|17|TRBJ2-3|.
TGTGCCAGCAGCGTAGGGGACTCCCGCAGGTCGACAGATACGCAGTATTTT
CASSVGDSRRSTDTQYF
>TRBV7-3|TRBD1|15|TRBJ1-1|.
TGTGCCAGCAGCTTATCTCCAGGGGGCAACACTGAAGCTTTCTTT
CASSLSPGGNTEAFF
>TRBV29-1|TRBD2|15|TRBJ2-3|.
TGCAGCGCTCTAACGGCCGCGGGGGTCACAGATACGCAGTATTTT
CSALTAAGVTDTQYF
>TRBV5-6|TRBD1|16|TRBJ2-1|.
TGTGCCAGCAGCTTGACAGGGGCCCACCTTTACAATGAGCAGTTCTTC
CASSLTGAHLYNEQFF
>TRBV6-6|.|13|TRBJ1-5|.
TGTGCCAGCAGTTTTTATAGCAATCAGCCCCAGCATTTT
CASSFYSNQPQHF
>TRBV5-6|TRBD1|15|TRBJ2-1|once
TGTGCCAGCAGCTGGCGGACAGGGGGGAACAATGAGCAGTTCTTC
CASSWRTGGNNEQFF
>TRBV7-2|.|12|TRBJ1-3|.
TGTGCCAGCAGCTTGAGGGGAAACACCATATATTTT
CASSLRGNTIYF
>TRBV4-2|.|15|TRBJ1-2|.
TGTGCCAGCAGCCAAGAGCTCCAGCAGGGCTATGGCTACACCTTC
CASSQELQQGYGYTF
>TRBV6-5|TRBD2|15|TRBJ2-7|.
TGTGCCAGCAGTCTCATAGGCGGGGGGTACTACGAGCAGTACTTC
CASSLIGGGYYEQYF